Below, 2 T cell receptor beta chains from the same sample are listed, as sequenced in a study of human T cells and chemical hapten exposure. TCRdb itself ran the RACE reads through MiXCR, one entry per CDR3 protein. The data hold tens of thousands of distinct CDR3 sequences, with around an eighth observed a single time. As for time point: patch test 3, about 24 weeks after DPC sensitization. Treatment reported: therapeutic diphenylcyclopropenone sensitization with weekly scalp DPC. The sample here was whole blood, taken in connection with sensitization to the hapten diphenylcyclopropenone (DPC). The receptors originated from a young man with alopecia areata. Some clones in this sample may be carry-over from other donors' samples.

The chain has TRBV14 and TRBJ2-1, with D possibly being TRBD2 (5 bases). V was clipped by 3 bases and J by 9 bases, with 9 bases between them. The length of the CDR3 is 12 residues. CDR1 SGHDN and CDR2 FVKESK come from the germline V gene. The CDR3 reads CASSHWTGEQFF. CDR3 nucleotide sequence: TGTGCCAGCAGCCACTGGACTGGTGAGCAGTTCTTC. Full variable domain (missing parts from reference TRBV14 and TRBJ2-1): EAGVTQFPSHSVIEKGQTVTLRCDPISGHDNLYWYRRVMGKEIKFLLHFVKESKQDESGMPNNRFLAERTGGTYSTLKVQPAELEDSGVYFCASSHWTGEQFFGPGTRLTVL.

This clonotype was picked up many times. The V call is TRBV12-3 or TRBV12-4, the J call TRBJ2-7; TRBD1 or TRBD2 may be the D gene (6 bases each). CDR3 length: 12 amino acids. Trimming left V 5 bases short and J 3 bases short, with 8 bases between. CDR3 sequence reads: CASSRGLYEQYF. The CDR3, as DNA: TGTGCCAGCAGTCGGGGGCTCTACGAGCAGTACTTC.